This T cell receptor beta chain was obtained from a study of OX40 agonist ivuxolimab in advanced cancers. Overall study context: People in dose escalation had one of these cancers: hepatocellular carcinoma, melanoma, renal cell or head and neck cancer.

CDR3 length equals 14 residues. Germline CDR1 SNHLY, CDR2 FYNNEI. Between the trimmed V and J ends, which lost 4 bases and 1 base, there was a span of 7 bases. Clones were sequenced by immunoSEQ multiplex PCR, and TCRdb holds only the in-frame ones, with some missing. The sample contains fewer than 65,000 clones, roughly three quarters of which appear only once. Exclusion of a patient followed from autoimmune disease history or systemic immunosuppression. This clone came up once. Sequenced here: CD4+ or CD8+ T cells sorted from blood, sampled in a trial of the OX40 agonist ivuxolimab. The V call is TRBV2, the J call TRBJ2-2, with D hard to call. The TCR comes from an adult with an advanced solid tumor such as melanoma, head and neck, liver or kidney cancer. DNA of the CDR3: TGTGCCAGCAGTGGAACACTGAACACCGGGGAGCTGTTTTTT. It encodes CASSGTLNTGELFF.